This T cell receptor (beta chain) appears in the sequencing data of a study of T-cell memory formation after mild COVID-19. One entry per CDR3 protein, called by TCRdb with MiXCR from the 5' RACE reads. The table includes around 82,000 distinct CDR3 sequences, roughly 13% detected once. The V end lost 2 bases, the J end lost 0 bases, and 17 bases lay between the germline ends. Germline V CDR1 and CDR2: SGHAT, FQNNGV. The CDR3 is 19 residues long. Sequencing input: PBMCs or a T cell subset sorted from them (not recorded which). This receptor was obtained from a man aged 18 to 29 who had mild COVID-19 (a few samples of this study predate the infection). Cell type and time point are not known. The chain joins TRBV11-2 to TRBJ1-6; D is possibly TRBD1 (5 bases). The CDR3: CASSLYDSFSSSYNSPLHF. The CDR3 nucleotides are TGTGCCAGCAGCTTATACGACAGCTTCTCGAGCTCCTATAATTCACCCCTCCACTTT.